This T cell receptor (beta chain) was captured in a study of hypomethylating agent response in myelodysplastic syndrome (dated by TCRdb to 2020 to 2023). About the full investigation: Patients were treated with the hypomethylating agents azacitidine (most of the 11) or decitabine (3 of 11). Complete response or hematologic improvement counted as response, and patients meeting neither criterion were classed as non-responders. The cohort included about 10 male and 2 female myelodysplastic syndrome patients. A mean patient age of approximately 72 +/- 6.3 years was recorded, and a diploid cytogenetic profile was observed most commonly. TET2 was the most frequent mutation, present in about 45% of the 11 patients. Roughly 6 patients responded with complete response or hematologic improvement, and a few patients were non-responders.

Here is what the overall study found, with its caveats: No significant change in richness, rarefaction diversity or clonality was detected after hypomethylating agent treatment, either across all patients or within response groups. Novel clonotypes appeared more often in responders, whereas non-responders had more contracted clonotypes after treatment. Healthy control donors were not age-matched to MDS patients, which could have impacted the MDS versus healthy comparison. The shared GLIPH2 clusters might recognize novel MDS antigens, but this possibility was not confirmed and requires experimental validation. Only roughly twelve patients were analyzed, so the study cohort was small.

Receptor amplification or capture employed the immunoSEQ multiplex PCR assay. Survey resolution was applied, with two replicates of approximately 200 ng each being run for a total of 400 ng of DNA per sample. Rearranged TCRB sequences in genomic DNA were detected with the hsTCRB kit, which uses multiplex PCR primers directed at V and J genes. The first PCR used the QIAGEN Multiplex PCR Kit for approximately 33 cycles to amplify the CDR3 region. A roughly 8-cycle second PCR added sample barcodes and Illumina adapters to each replicate. Pooled libraries were quantified with a QuantStudio 6 and the KAPA library quantification kit. About 15 pM of pooled libraries were sequenced on an Illumina MiSeq with 156-cycle single-end reads and a 15-cycle index read. The study's processing was this. Of 150,000 to 200,000 unique clonotypes, approximately 1.7% were flagged by VDJdb annotation as previously reported viral-epitope-specific clonotypes. Raw reads were processed into normalized, annotated TCRB repertoires with the immunoSEQ Data Assistant and immunoSEQ Analyzer. Clonotype analysis used the immunarch R package version 0.6.5 and BioAnalyzer. Before richness was estimated, every repertoire was downsampled to match the clone count of the smallest repertoire. Clonotypes were sorted into expanded, contracted or novel categories with Fisher's exact tests, where novel meant the clonotype had zero frequency before treatment. GLIPH2 clustered significantly changed CDR3 beta sequences using simulation_depth=1000 and kmer_min_depth=3, excluding CDR3s shorter than five residues. This immuneACCESS table, as held by TCRdb, lists in-frame sequences with V and J called but not all clones. Of the missing ones, under half trace to an unresolved V gene in checked studies; the others have no known cause. That table furnishes V, J and clone size, whereas the DNA furnished D and trimming. Present in this sample are some 10,000 clones, approximately 86% of which were seen just once. In total, the top ten clones hold about 4% of the sample.

Concerning this clone: It lacks a known antigen. Base qualities are not provided; no much larger clone lies one nucleotide away.

Bulk bone marrow was analyzed, and T-cell subsets were not sorted. Immunosequencing of the TCR beta CDR3 regions was performed on bone marrow from about 10 myelodysplastic syndrome patients before and after hypomethylating agent therapy. To track the repertoire longitudinally, every patient provided one baseline bone marrow along with two to three bone marrows taken at different post-treatment timepoints. Genomic DNA was isolated from whole bone marrow, and DNA quality was assessed with TapeStation, NanoDrop OneC and PicoGreen assays. This clonotype was obtained from a human donor with myelodysplastic syndrome. Sequenced material: bone marrow, taken before or after starting hypomethylating agent treatment for myelodysplastic syndrome (not recorded which).

The DNA is TGTGCCAGCAGTGTCGAGGGCGGCTCGAACACCGGGGAGCTGTTTTTT. The translation is CASSVEGGSNTGELFF. The V and J genes are TRBV6-4 and TRBJ2-2, and possibly TRBD2, on 5 matching bases. The CDR3 has 16 amino acids, counting the end cysteine and phenylalanine. Of all the DNA, just the CDR3 is kept, 48 bases in frame from base 1. The germline V gene sets CDR1 to MRHNA and CDR2 to SNTAGT. V and J lose 4 bases and 0 bases, and a span of 12 bases separates them.